This T cell receptor beta chain was recorded in a study of blood T cell repertoires in COVID-19. At the level of the study: The samples span acute and convalescent COVID-19 from the United States, Italy and Spain. T cells, B-cell-depleted T cells, or PBMCs provided the cDNA or gDNA that served as material.

V lost 6 bases and J 0 bases, leaving 9 bases between the germline ends. The CDR3 spans 13 residues. Germline loops: CDR1 MDHEN, CDR2 SYDVKM. Original data processing: Using reference gene primer amplification, nucleated cell counts were estimated. Profiling relied on immunoSEQ multiplex PCR, and the TCRdb table lists in-frame clones only, not all of them. V and J calls and clone size are as listed in that table; D and trimming were resolved from the DNA. The sample carries under 100,000 clones, approximately 86% recorded once. The chain joins TRBV28 to TRBJ2-7; D gene unclear. Sequencing was carried out using peripheral blood. The sequence was collected from a man in his fifties with acute or convalescent COVID-19. The CDR3 protein is CASSLESSYEQYF. The CDR3 region has the DNA TGTGCCAGCAGCCTAGAGAGCTCCTACGAGCAGTACTTC.